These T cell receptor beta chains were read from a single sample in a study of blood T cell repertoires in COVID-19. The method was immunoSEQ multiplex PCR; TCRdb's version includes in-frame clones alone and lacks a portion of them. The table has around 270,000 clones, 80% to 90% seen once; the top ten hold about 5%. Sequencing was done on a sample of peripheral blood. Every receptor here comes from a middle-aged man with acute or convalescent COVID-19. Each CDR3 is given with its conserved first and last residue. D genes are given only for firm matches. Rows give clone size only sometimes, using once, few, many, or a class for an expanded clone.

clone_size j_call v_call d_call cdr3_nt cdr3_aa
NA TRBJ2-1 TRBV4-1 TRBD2 TGCGCCAGCAGCCAAGAAAACGGGAGGTACAATGAGCAGTTCTTC CASSQENGRYNEQFF
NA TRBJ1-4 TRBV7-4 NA TGTGCCAGCACCGACATTCGGGGATTTTCCGGTGAAAAACTGTTTTTT CASTDIRGFSGEKLFF
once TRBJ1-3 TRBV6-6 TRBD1 TGTGCCAGCAGTTTACAGACAGGGCCTGGAAACACCATATATTTT CASSLQTGPGNTIYF
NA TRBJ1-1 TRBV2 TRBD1 TGTGCCAGCAGTGTACAGGGGGGCACTGAAGCTTTCTTT CASSVQGGTEAFF
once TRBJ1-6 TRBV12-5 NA TGTGCTAGCCTCGAACAGAACCTTAATTCACCCCTCCACTTT CASLEQNLNSPLHF
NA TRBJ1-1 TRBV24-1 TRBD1 TGTGCCACCAGTGACTCCAGGGGGCTGAACACTGAAGCTTTCTTT CATSDSRGLNTEAFF
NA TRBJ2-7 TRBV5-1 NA TGCGCCAGCAGCTTATGGACAGCCTACGAGCAGTACTTC CASSLWTAYEQYF
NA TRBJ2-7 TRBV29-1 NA TGCAGCGTTACCGGACGGGACTCCTACGAGCAGTACTTC CSVTGRDSYEQYF
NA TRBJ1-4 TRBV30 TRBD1 TGTGCCTGGAGCATAGGGACAGGGGGAGGTAAAGAACTGTTTTTT CAWSIGTGGGKELFF
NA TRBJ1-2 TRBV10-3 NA TGTGCCATCAGCCAGGGGAGCTATGGCTACACCTTC CAISQGSYGYTF
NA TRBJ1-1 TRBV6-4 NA TGTGCCAGCAGCGGAGGCATCGGTACTGAAGCTTTCTTT CASSGGIGTEAFF
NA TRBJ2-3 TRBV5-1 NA TGCGCCAGCAGCCCCGGGCCCGGGGCAGATACGCAGTATTTT CASSPGPGADTQYF
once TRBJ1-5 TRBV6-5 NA TGTGCCAGCATCCAACGGCGGGGGAGCAATCAGCCCCAGCATTTT CASIQRRGSNQPQHF
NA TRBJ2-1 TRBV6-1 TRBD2 TGTGCCAGCAGTGAAACAGTTCTAGCGGGGGGGCCAAATAATGAGCAGTTCTTC CASSETVLAGGPNNEQFF
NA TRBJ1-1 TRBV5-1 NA TGCGCCAGCAGCTTACGTGGAGGCACTGAAGCTTTCTTT CASSLRGGTEAFF
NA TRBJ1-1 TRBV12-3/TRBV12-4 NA TGTGCCAGCAGTCCTCGGACAGAGGAAGCTTTCTTT CASSPRTEEAFF
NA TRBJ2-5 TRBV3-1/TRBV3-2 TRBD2 TGTGCCAGCAGCCAAGCGGGGGGGGAGACCCAGTACTTC CASSQAGGETQYF
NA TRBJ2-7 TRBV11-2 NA TGTGCCAGCAGATTCCAGGGCTACGAGCAGTACTTC CASRFQGYEQYF
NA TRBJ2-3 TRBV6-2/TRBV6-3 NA TGTGCCAGCAGTTTCCCAGTTCCGCAGGAGGCAGATACGCAGTATTTT CASSFPVPQEADTQYF
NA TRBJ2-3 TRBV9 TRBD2 TGTGCCAGCTCCTCAGCTAGCGGGGGAATAGATACGCAGTATTTT CASSSASGGIDTQYF
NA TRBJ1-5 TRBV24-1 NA TGTGCCACCAGTGATCGACAGCTTAATCAGCCCCAGCATTTT CATSDRQLNQPQHF